This TCR beta chain stems from a study of T cell clonotyping in hematopoietic cell transplantation. Findings and limits, study-wide: Few recipient clonotypes overlapped donors; over 95% were de novo at given depth. Pathologically expanded recipient clonotypes increased progressively from day 30 to day 180 as diversity fell.

The V gene end was trimmed by 6 bases and the J gene end by 9 bases; junction bases not matched to a gene: 2. Looked up from germline, CDR1 is SNHLY and CDR2 is FYNNEI. The CDR3 consists of 12 residues. Method: immunoSEQ multiplex PCR; TCRdb's copy keeps in-frame clones and lacks some. The sample consists of some 11,000 clones, 89% of them appearing once. Regarding this clone: Its antigen is unknown.

The chain uses TRBV2 and TRBJ1-6; 7 bases are a match to TRBD1. The receptor was derived from a male patient aged 60-70 years who had an allogeneic stem cell transplant from an unrelated donor, so the T cells may come from the graft donor. Some clones in this sample may be carry-over from other donors' samples. The sequences come from PBMCs, collected 180 days after allogeneic stem cell transplant. The CDR3 spells CASSRTGSPLHF. CDR3 nucleotide sequence: TGTGCCAGCAGCCGGACAGGTTCACCCCTCCACTTT. Together with reference TRBV2 and TRBJ1-6, the CDR3 gives the full variable domain: EPEVTQTPSHQVTQMGQEVILRCVPISNHLYFYWYRQILGQKVEFLVSFYNNEISEKSEIFDDQFSVERPDGSNFTLKIRSTKLEDSAMYFCASSRTGSPLHFGNGTRLTVT.